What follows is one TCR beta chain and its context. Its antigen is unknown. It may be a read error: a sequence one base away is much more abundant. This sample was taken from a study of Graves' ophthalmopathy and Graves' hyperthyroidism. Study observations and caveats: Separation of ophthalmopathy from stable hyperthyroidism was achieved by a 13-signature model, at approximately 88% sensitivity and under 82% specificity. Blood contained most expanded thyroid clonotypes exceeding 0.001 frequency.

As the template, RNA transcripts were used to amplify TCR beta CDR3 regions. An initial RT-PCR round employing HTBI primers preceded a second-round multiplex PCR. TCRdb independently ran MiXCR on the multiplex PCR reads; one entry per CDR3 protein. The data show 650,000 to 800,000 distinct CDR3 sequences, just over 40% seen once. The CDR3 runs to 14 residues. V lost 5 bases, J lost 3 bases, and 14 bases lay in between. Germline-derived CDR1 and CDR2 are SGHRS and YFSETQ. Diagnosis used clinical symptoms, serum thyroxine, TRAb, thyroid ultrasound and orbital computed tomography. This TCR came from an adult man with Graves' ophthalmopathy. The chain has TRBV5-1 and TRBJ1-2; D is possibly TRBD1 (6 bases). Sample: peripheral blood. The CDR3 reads CASRRAYRDYGYTF. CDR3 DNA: TGCGCCAGCAGGAGGGCATACAGGGACTATGGCTACACCTTC.